This passage covers 15 T cell receptor beta chains from one sample sequenced in a study of shared clonotypes between healthy human individuals. Libraries were prepared by immunoSEQ multiplex PCR; TCRdb keeps only in-frame clonotypes and omits some of them. Among 2.3 million or so clones listed, over 85% were seen once. Sequencing used naive CD4+ T cells from PBMCs. Subset of the sample: CD45RA+ positively selected. The receptor source for this set is a man aged 18 to 29 in good health. Some clones in this sample may be carry-over from other donors' samples.

V gene TRBV19 combines with J gene TRBJ2-5; 7 bases align to TRBD2. The CDR3 sequence is 15 residues long. Germline CDR1 and CDR2: LNHDA and SQIVND (reference sequence). V shed 1 base, J shed 5 bases, and the junction held 7 bases outside the gene matches. Here the CDR3 DNA reads TGTGCCAGTAGTATAGGCCAGGGAGGGGTTGAGACCCAGTACTTC. Protein product: CASSIGQGGVETQYF.

This clone was seen more than once but under ten times. The identical CDR3 is also encoded by other nucleotide sequences in the sample. The gene calls are TRBV29-1 and TRBJ2-7; D call uncertain. CDR1 is SQVTM, CDR2 ANQGSEA, per germline. Between the trimmed V and J ends, which lost 4 bases and 1 base, there was a span of 2 bases. The CDR3 runs 10 residues. CDR3 loop: CSVGSYEQYF. Here the CDR3 DNA reads TGCAGCGTTGGATCCTACGAGCAGTACTTC.

This clone was found once. The J gene is TRBJ2-7, the V gene TRBV23-1; 7 positions agree with TRBD1. TRBV23-1 has ORF status, its function being uncertain. V trimming: 3 bases; J trimming: 5 bases; junction bases outside the gene matches: 7. There are 14 residues in the CDR3. The CDR3 DNA reads as TGCGCCAGCAGTCATAAGACAGGGTCCAACGAGCAGTACTTC. Its translation: CASSHKTGSNEQYF.

This rearrangement joins TRBV28 to TRBJ1-4; the D gene is possibly TRBD1 (5 bases). The CDR3 has 15 amino acids. The germline gives CDR1 MDHEN, CDR2 SYDVKM. Trimming shortened V by 5 bases and J by 3 bases, and 13 bases separated the two germline ends. CDR3 region: CASSPGASSNEKLFF. The CDR3 nucleotides are TGTGCCAGCAGTCCTGGGGCATCGTCTAATGAAAAACTGTTTTTT.

Points on this clone: Distinct nucleotide sequences in the sample also encode this CDR3. The rearrangement joins TRBV9 to TRBJ2-3; 9 bases agree with TRBD2. V shed 0 bases, J shed 4 bases, and the junction held 0 bases outside the gene matches. Germline-derived CDR1 and CDR2 are SGDLS and YYNGEE. The CDR3 extends over 14 amino acids. DNA of the CDR3: TGTGCCAGCAGCGTAGGCGGGAGGGCAGATACGCAGTATTTT. It yields the protein CASSVGGRADTQYF. Supplemented by reference TRBV9 and TRBJ2-3, the full variable domain reads DSGVTQTPKHLITATGQRVTLRCSPRSGDLSVYWYQQSLDQGLQFLIQYYNGEERAKGNILERFSAQQFPDLHSELNLSSLELGDSALYFCASSVGGRADTQYFGPGTRLTVL.

CDR3 bases: TGCGCCAGCAGCCCGTTGACTAGCGGATCCTACGAGCAGTACTTC. Translating gives CASSPLTSGSYEQYF. The chain recombines TRBV5-1 with TRBJ2-7, with TRBD2 identical over 9 bases. The CDR3 is 15 amino acids. V was clipped by 4 bases and J by 1 base; unmatched bases: 6. Per the germline V gene, CDR1 is SGHRS and CDR2 is YFSETQ.

This chain links TRBV7-2 with TRBJ2-1, with 9 bases fitting TRBD2. Germline CDR1 reads SGHTA; CDR2 reads FQGNSA. The CDR3 is made up of 15 amino acids. The trim removed 3 bases at V and 8 bases at J, leaving 8 bases unmatched. The CDR3 DNA reads as TGTGCCAGCAGCTTGGTAGCGGGGGACTTCTATGAGCAGTTCTTC. Protein product: CASSLVAGDFYEQFF.

The chain combines TRBV6-5 with TRBJ2-5; D is unresolved. V was clipped by 5 bases and J by 5 bases, with 12 bases between them. This CDR3 has 13 residues. Germline assignment: CDR1 MNHEY and CDR2 SVGAGI. The CDR3 DNA is TGTGCCAGCAGTCGCACTCCGAGGGAGACCCAGTACTTC. This codes for CASSRTPRETQYF.

J is TRBJ1-5 and V is TRBV2; 8 bases align to TRBD1. V lost 4 bases, J lost 3 bases, and 2 bases stayed unmatched. Germline V gene lookup returns CDR1 SNHLY and CDR2 FYNNEI. The CDR3 spans 14 residues. DNA of the CDR3: TGTGCCAGCAGTGGCAGGGGGCCCAATCAGCCCCAGCATTTT. The encoded protein is CASSGRGPNQPQHF.

The rearrangement links TRBV14 to TRBJ1-4; 7 positions match TRBD1. The V gene end was trimmed by 4 bases and the J gene end by 5 bases; junction bases not matched to a gene: 10. The CDR3 extends over 16 amino acids. Germline V gives CDR1 SGHDN, CDR2 FVKESK. The CDR3 DNA follows: TGTGCCAGCAGCCCTGGGCGGACAGGAGGAAATGAAAAACTGTTTTTT. This gives the protein CASSPGRTGGNEKLFF.

The gene calls are TRBV19 and TRBJ1-2; D perhaps matches TRBD1 (6 bases). The germline CDR1 and CDR2 sequences are LNHDA and SQIVND (reference sequence). Trimming took 5 bases from V and 0 from J, leaving 16 bases between them. The CDR3 runs 16 residues. The CDR3 DNA sequence: TGTGCCAGTAGTCCCCAACGGGGGGCAGCTAACTATGGCTACACCTTC. This codes for CASSPQRGAANYGYTF.

The chain couples TRBV7-9 to TRBJ2-7; 10 nucleotides agree with TRBD1. CDR1 and CDR2 (germline): SEHNR, FQNEAQ (reference sequence). Germline trimming cut 5 bases from V and 5 bases from J; bases unmatched to any gene: 9. The CDR3 extends over 15 amino acids. The DNA for the CDR3 is TGTGCCAGCAGCACTACCGGGACAGGGGTCCACGAGCAGTACTTC. Translation: CASSTTGTGVHEQYF.

Points on this clone: The sample contains more than one DNA sequence encoding this CDR3. This sequence joins TRBV28 and TRBJ2-3; no reliable D call. The CDR3 sequence is 12 residues long. Germline V gene lookup returns CDR1 MDHEN and CDR2 SYDVKM. The ends were cut back, 5 bases at V and 4 bases at J, with 7 bases in the middle. The CDR3 nucleotides read TGTGCCAGCAGTCTGCGCCCAGATACGCAGTATTTT. Its protein product is CASSLRPDTQYF.

The chain links TRBV6-6 to TRBJ1-5; a weak D match, TRBD1 (6 bases). The germline V gene encodes CDR1 MNHNY and CDR2 SVGAGI (reference sequence). The CDR3 spans 13 residues. Deletions cut 8 bases from V and 5 bases from J, with 13 bases between. The CDR3 nucleotides read TGTGCCAGCGACAGGCTCCAGCATCAGCCCCAGCATTTT. It encodes CASDRLQHQPQHF.

Comment on this clone: Different DNA sequences within this sample yield the same CDR3. The V and J genes are TRBV5-1 and TRBJ2-3, with 8 bases that match TRBD2. CDR3 length: 15 residues. Losses at the gene ends were 2 bases for V and 4 bases for J; bases not matched to a gene: 6. Germline CDR1 SGHRS, CDR2 YFSETQ. DNA of the CDR3: TGCGCCAGCAGCTTCTTGGCGGGAGGATCAGATACGCAGTATTTT. It translates to CASSFLAGGSDTQYF.